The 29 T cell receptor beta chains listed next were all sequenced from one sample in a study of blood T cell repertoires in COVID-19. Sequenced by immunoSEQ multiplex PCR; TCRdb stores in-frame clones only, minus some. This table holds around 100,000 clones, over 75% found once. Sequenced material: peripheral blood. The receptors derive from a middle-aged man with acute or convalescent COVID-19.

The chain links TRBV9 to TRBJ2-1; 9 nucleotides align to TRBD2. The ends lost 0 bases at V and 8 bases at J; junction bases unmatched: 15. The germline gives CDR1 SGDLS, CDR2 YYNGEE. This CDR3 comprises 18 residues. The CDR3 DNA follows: TGTGCCAGCAGCGTAGAAATCGATGCGCGGGAGGGCCTAGATGAGCAGTTCTTC. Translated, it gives CASSVEIDAREGLDEQFF. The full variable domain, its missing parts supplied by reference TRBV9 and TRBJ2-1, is DSGVTQTPKHLITATGQRVTLRCSPRSGDLSVYWYQQSLDQGLQFLIQYYNGEERAKGNILERFSAQQFPDLHSELNLSSLELGDSALYFCASSVEIDAREGLDEQFFGPGTRLTVL.

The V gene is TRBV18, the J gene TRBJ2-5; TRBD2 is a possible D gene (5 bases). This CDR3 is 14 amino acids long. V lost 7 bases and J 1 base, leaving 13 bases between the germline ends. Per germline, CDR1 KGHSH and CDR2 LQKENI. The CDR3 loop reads CASCKAGFQETQYF. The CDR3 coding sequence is TGTGCCAGCTGCAAGGCGGGTTTCCAAGAGACCCAGTACTTC.

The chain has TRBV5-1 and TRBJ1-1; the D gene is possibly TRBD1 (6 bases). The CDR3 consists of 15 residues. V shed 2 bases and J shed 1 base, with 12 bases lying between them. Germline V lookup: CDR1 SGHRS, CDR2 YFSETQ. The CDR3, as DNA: TGCGCCAGCAGCTTACAGGGCAGGGCGAACACTGAAGCTTTCTTT. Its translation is CASSLQGRANTEAFF.

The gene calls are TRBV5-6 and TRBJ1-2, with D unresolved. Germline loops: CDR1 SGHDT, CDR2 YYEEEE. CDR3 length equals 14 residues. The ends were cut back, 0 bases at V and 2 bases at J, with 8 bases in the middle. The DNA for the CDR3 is TGTGCCAGCAGCTTGGAACACAAAAACTATGGCTACACCTTC. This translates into CASSLEHKNYGYTF.

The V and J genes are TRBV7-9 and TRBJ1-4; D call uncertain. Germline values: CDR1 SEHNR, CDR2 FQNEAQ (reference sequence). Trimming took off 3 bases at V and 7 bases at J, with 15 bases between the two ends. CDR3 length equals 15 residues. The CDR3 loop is CASSFSGSSGEKLFF. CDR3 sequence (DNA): TGTGCCAGCAGCTTTTCGGGGTCTTCAGGTGAAAAACTGTTTTTT.

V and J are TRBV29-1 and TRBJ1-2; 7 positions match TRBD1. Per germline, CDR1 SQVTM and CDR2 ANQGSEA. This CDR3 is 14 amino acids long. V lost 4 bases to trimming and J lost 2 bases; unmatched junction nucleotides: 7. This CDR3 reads CSVVRQGENYGYTF. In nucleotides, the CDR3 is TGCAGCGTTGTTAGGCAGGGGGAGAACTATGGCTACACCTTC.

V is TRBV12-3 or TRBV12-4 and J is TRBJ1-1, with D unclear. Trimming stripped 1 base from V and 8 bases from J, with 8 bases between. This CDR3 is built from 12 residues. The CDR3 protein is CASSLVPSEAFF. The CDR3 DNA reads TGTGCCAGCAGTTTAGTCCCTTCGGAAGCTTTCTTT.

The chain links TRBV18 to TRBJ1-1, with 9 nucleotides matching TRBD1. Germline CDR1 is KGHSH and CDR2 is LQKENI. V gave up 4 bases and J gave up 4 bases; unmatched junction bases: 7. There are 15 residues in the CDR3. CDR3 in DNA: TGTGCCAGCTCACTAGACAGGGGGACGGTCACTGAAGCTTTCTTT. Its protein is CASSLDRGTVTEAFF.

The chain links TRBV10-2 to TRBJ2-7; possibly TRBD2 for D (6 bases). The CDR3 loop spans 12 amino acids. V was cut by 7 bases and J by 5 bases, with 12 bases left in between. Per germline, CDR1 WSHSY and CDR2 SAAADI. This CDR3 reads CASTGGADEQYF. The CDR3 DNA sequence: TGCGCCAGCACCGGAGGGGCGGACGAGCAGTACTTC.

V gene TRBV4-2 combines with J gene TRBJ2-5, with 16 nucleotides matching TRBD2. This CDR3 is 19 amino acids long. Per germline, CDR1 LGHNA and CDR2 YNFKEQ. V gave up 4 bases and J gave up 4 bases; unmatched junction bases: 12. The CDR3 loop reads CASSLERGTSGRGGETQYF. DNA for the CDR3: TGTGCCAGCAGCCTCGAACGTGGGACTAGCGGGAGGGGAGGAGAGACCCAGTACTTC.

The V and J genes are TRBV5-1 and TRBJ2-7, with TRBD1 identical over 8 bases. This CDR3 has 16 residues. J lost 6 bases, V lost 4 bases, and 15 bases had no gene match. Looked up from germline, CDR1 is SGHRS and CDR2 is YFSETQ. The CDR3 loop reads CASSLTPTGEMGEQYF. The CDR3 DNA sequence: TGCGCCAGCAGCCTGACCCCGACAGGGGAAATGGGCGAGCAGTACTTC.

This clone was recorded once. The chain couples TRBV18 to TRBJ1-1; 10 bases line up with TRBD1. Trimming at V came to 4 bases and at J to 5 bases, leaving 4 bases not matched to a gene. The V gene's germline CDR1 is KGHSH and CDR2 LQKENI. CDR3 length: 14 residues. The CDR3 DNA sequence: TGTGCCAGCTCACTCGACAGGGGGCAAACTGAAGCTTTCTTT. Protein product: CASSLDRGQTEAFF.

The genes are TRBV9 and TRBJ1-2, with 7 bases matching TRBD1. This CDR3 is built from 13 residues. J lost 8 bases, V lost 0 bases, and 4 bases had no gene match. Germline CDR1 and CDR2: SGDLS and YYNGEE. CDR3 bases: TGTGCCAGCAGCGTAGATCAGGGGGACGGCTACACCTTC. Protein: CASSVDQGDGYTF.

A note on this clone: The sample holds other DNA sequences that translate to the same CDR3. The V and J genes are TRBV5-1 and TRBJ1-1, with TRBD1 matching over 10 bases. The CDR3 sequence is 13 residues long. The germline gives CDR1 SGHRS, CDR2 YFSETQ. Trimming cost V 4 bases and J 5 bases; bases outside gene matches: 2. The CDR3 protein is CASSGQGGTEAFF. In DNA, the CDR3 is TGCGCCAGCAGCGGACAGGGGGGGACTGAAGCTTTCTTT.

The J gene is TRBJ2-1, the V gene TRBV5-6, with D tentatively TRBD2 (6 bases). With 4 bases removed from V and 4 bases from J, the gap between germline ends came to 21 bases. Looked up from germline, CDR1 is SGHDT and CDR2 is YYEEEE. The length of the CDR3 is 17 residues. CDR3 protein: CASSHQRLPGAYNEQFF. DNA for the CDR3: TGTGCCAGCAGCCATCAACGGCTACCGGGAGCTTACAATGAGCAGTTCTTC. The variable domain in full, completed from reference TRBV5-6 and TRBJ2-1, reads DAGVTQSPTHLIKTRGQQVTLRCSPKSGHDTVSWYQQALGQGPQFIFQYYEEEERQRGNFPDRFSGHQFPNYSSELNVNALLLGDSALYLCASSHQRLPGAYNEQFFGPGTRLTVL.

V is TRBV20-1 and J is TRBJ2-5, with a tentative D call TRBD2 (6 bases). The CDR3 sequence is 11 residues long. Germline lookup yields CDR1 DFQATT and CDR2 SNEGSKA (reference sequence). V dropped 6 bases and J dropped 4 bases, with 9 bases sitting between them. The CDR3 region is CSAAGRETQYF. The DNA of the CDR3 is TGCAGTGCGGCGGGACGAGAGACCCAGTACTTC.

As DNA, the CDR3 is TGTGCCAGCAGCTTATCTAGCGGGAGTGGGGAGCAGTACTTC. It translates to CASSLSSGSGEQYF. The chain is built from TRBV9 and TRBJ2-7; 10 bases fit TRBD2. Germline V gives CDR1 SGDLS, CDR2 YYNGEE. V lost 4 bases to trimming and J lost 7 bases; unmatched junction nucleotides: 8. The CDR3 is 14 amino acids. Full variable domain (outside the CDR3, taken from reference TRBV9 and TRBJ2-7): DSGVTQTPKHLITATGQRVTLRCSPRSGDLSVYWYQQSLDQGLQFLIQYYNGEERAKGNILERFSAQQFPDLHSELNLSSLELGDSALYFCASSLSSGSGEQYFGPGTRLTVT.

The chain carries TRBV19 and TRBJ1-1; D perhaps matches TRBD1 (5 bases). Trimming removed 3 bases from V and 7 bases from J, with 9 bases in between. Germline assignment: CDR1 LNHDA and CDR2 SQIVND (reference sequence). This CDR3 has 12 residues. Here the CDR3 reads CASSIRGSEAFF. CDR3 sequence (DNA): TGTGCCAGTAGTATTAGGGGCAGTGAAGCTTTCTTT.

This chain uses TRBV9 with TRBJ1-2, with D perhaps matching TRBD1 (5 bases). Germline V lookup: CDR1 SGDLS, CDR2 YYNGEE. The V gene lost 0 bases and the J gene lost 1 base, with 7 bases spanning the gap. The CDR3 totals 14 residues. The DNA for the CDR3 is TGTGCCAGCAGCGTAGATACAGGTAACTATGGCTACACCTTC. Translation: CASSVDTGNYGYTF.

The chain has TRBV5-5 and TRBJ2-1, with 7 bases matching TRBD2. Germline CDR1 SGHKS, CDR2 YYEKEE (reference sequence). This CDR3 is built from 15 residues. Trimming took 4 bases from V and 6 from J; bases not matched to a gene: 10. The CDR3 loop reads CASSPERRLANEQFF. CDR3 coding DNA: TGTGCCAGCAGCCCAGAAAGGCGACTAGCCAATGAGCAGTTCTTC.

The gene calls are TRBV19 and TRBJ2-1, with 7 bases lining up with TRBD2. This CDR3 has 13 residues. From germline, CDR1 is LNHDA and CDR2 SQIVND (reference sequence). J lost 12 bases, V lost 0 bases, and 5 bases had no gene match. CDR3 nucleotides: TGTGCCAGTAGTATAGAAAGACTAGCCCTGCAGTTCTTC. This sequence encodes CASSIERLALQFF.

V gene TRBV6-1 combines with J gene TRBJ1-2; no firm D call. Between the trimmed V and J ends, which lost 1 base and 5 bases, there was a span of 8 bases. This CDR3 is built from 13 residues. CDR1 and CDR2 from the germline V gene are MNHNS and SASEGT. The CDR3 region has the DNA TGTGCCAGCAGTGAAGGGCCGTCATATGGCTACACCTTC. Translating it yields CASSEGPSYGYTF.

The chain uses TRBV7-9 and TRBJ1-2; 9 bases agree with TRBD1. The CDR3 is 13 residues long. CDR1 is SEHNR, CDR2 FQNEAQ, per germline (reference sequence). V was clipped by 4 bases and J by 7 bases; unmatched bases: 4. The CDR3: CASSSRGQGGYTF. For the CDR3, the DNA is TGTGCCAGCAGCTCTAGGGGACAGGGTGGCTACACCTTC.

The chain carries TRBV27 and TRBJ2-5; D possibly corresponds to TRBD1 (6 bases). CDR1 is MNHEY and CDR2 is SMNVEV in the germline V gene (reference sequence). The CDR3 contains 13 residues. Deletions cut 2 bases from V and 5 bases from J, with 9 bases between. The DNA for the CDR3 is TGTGCCAGCAGTTTAGGGGGCGGGGAGACCCAGTACTTC. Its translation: CASSLGGGETQYF.

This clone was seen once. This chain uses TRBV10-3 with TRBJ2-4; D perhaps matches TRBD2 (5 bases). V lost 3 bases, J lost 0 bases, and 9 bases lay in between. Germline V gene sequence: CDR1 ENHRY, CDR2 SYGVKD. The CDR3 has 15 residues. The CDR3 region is CAISETAGAKNIQYF. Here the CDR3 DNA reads TGTGCCATCAGTGAAACGGCGGGAGCCAAAAACATTCAGTACTTC.

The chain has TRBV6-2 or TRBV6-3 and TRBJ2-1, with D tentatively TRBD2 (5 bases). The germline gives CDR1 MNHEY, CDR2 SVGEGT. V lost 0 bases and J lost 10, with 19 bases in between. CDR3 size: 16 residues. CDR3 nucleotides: TGTGCCAGCAGTTACTCCGGACGGGGAGTCAATAGGGAGCAGTTCTTC. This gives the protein CASSYSGRGVNREQFF.

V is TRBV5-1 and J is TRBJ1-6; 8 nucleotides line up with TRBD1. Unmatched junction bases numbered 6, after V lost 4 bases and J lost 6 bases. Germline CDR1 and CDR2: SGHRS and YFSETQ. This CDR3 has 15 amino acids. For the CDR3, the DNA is TGCGCCAGCAGCAAGCAGGGGGCGCGTAATTCACCCCTCCACTTT. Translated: CASSKQGARNSPLHF. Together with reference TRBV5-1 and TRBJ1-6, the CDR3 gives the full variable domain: KAGVTQTPRYLIKTRGQQVTLSCSPISGHRSVSWYQQTPGQGLQFLFEYFSETQRNKGNFPGRFSGRQFSNSRSEMNVSTLELGDSALYLCASSKQGARNSPLHFGNGTRLTVT.

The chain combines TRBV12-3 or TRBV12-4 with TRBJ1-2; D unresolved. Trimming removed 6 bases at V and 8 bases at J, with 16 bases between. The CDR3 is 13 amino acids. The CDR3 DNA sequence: TGTGCCAGCAGAACCCACATTGAGGGAGGCTACACCTTC. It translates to CASRTHIEGGYTF.

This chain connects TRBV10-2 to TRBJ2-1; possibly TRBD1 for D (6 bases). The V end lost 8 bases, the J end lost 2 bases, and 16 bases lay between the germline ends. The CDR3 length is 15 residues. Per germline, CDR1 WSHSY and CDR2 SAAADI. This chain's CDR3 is CASQVDRKTYNEQFF. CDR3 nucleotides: TGCGCCAGCCAGGTGGACAGAAAAACCTACAATGAGCAGTTCTTC.